The 8 T cell receptor beta chains given below trace back to one sample, sequenced in a study of blood T cell repertoires in COVID-19. Assay: immunoSEQ multiplex PCR; the TCRdb copy retains only in-frame clones and omits some. The sample contains some 73,000 clones, about 82% of which appear only once. Sequenced sample: peripheral blood. Receptors were obtained from a man in his fifties or sixties with COVID-19, enrolled during active disease.

This chain's CDR3 is CASSRDRGGEQYF. The DNA for the CDR3 is TGTGCCAGCAGCCGGGACAGGGGAGGCGAGCAGTACTTC. The V call is TRBV6-5, the J call TRBJ2-7; 10 bases agree with TRBD1. This CDR3 comprises 13 residues. V lost 6 bases to trimming and J lost 6 bases; unmatched junction nucleotides: 5. The germline V gene encodes CDR1 MNHEY and CDR2 SVGAGI.

The chain uses TRBV7-2 and TRBJ2-2; 8 bases are a match to TRBD2. The CDR3 is 16 residues long. The germline CDR1 and CDR2 sequences are SGHTA and FQGNSA. J lost 0 bases, V lost 5 bases, and 5 bases had no gene match. The CDR3 is CASSLLAVSNTGELFF. The CDR3 bases are TGTGCCAGCAGCCTACTAGCGGTCTCGAACACCGGGGAGCTGTTTTTT.

This chain joins TRBV3-1 (or the pseudogene TRBV3-2) and TRBJ2-1; perhaps TRBD2 as D (5 bases). This CDR3 is built from 13 residues. Germline V gene data show CDR1 as LGHDT and CDR2 as YNNKEL (reference sequence). Trimming pared 10 bases from V and 0 bases from J, leaving 10 bases between. The CDR3 sequence is CATRRSSYNEQFF. CDR3 nucleotide sequence: TGTGCCACCAGGAGGTCCTCCTACAATGAGCAGTTCTTC.

The rearrangement uses TRBV28 and TRBJ1-5, with 10 positions matching TRBD1. The CDR3 has 14 amino acids. V lost 5 bases and J lost 6; bases outside the gene matches: 4. Germline loops: CDR1 MDHEN, CDR2 SYDVKM. The CDR3 spells CASSRDRGLQPQHF. The CDR3 DNA reads as TGTGCCAGCAGTCGCGACAGGGGGCTTCAGCCCCAGCATTTT.

The gene calls are TRBV30 and TRBJ1-2; D gene ambiguous. Trimming took off 4 bases at V and 9 bases at J, with 15 bases between the two ends. There are 12 residues in the CDR3. From germline, CDR1 is GTSNPN and CDR2 SVGIG (reference sequence). CDR3 sequence: CAWTLGSRRYTF. As DNA, the CDR3 is TGTGCCTGGACCTTAGGGAGTAGGCGCTACACCTTC.

This clone has only a few counts. This chain links TRBV18 with TRBJ1-1, with D unclear. The germline gives CDR1 KGHSH, CDR2 LQKENI. The CDR3 has 15 amino acids. The V end was cut by 6 bases, the J end by 6 bases, with 20 bases between. Here the CDR3 reads CASSRTRETSSEAFF. DNA of the CDR3: TGTGCCAGCTCCCGCACCCGGGAGACAAGTTCTGAAGCTTTCTTT.

The chain recombines TRBV2 with TRBJ2-5, with 7 bases that match TRBD2. Trimming removed 6 bases from V and 5 bases from J; junction bases left unmatched: 0. The CDR3 extends over 11 amino acids. CDR1 and CDR2 (germline): SNHLY, FYNNEI. CDR3 sequence: CASRGGETQYF. DNA of the CDR3: TGTGCCAGCAGGGGGGGGGAGACCCAGTACTTC.

The chain uses TRBV4-1 and TRBJ2-1, with 9 bases lining up with TRBD2. J lost 3 bases, V lost 1 base, and 10 bases had no gene match. CDR1 and CDR2 (germline): MGHRA, YSYEKL. CDR3 length equals 18 residues. The CDR3 here is CASSQGLARLAVYNEQFF. CDR3 coding DNA: TGCGCCAGCAGCCAAGGGCTCGCGAGACTAGCGGTCTACAATGAGCAGTTCTTC.